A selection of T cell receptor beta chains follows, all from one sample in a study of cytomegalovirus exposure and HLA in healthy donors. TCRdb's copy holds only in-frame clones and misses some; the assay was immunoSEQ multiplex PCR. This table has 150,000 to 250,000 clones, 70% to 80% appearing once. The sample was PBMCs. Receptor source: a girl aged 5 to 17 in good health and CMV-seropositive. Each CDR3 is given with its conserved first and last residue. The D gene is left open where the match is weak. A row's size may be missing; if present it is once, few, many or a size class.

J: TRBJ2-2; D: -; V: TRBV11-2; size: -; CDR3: CASSFQAIMSGELFF; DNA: TGTGCCAGCAGCTTCCAGGCGATAATGTCCGGGGAGCTGTTTTTT
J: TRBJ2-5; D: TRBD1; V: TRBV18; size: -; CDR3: CASSLGTAQETQYF; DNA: TGTGCCAGCTCACTCGGGACAGCCCAAGAGACCCAGTACTTC
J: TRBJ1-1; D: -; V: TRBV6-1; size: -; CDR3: CASSWATLGNTEAFF; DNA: TGTGCCAGCAGTTGGGCGACACTGGGGAACACTGAAGCTTTCTTT
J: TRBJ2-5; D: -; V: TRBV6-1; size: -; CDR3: CASSEAPSDSSSPQYF; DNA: TGTGCCAGCAGTGAAGCGCCAAGTGACTCCTCGTCCCCCCAGTACTTC
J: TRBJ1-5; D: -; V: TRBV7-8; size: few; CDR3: CASRIGGDYSNQPQHF; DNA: TGTGCCAGCCGAATAGGGGGAGATTATAGCAATCAGCCCCAGCATTTT
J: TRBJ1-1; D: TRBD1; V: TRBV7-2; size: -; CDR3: CASSVTGGGSTEAFF; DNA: TGTGCCAGCAGCGTTACAGGGGGCGGATCGACTGAAGCTTTCTTT
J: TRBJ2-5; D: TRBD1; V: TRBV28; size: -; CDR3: CASSPFTDRRRETQYF; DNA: TGTGCCAGCAGTCCATTTACGGACAGGAGGCGAGAGACCCAGTACTTC
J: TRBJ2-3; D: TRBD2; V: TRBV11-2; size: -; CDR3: CASSPSTGGTQYF; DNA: TGTGCCAGCAGCCCCAGTACGGGGGGTACGCAGTATTTT
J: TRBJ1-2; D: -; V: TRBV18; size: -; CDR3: CASSPPVKRDGYTF; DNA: TGTGCCAGCTCACCACCGGTTAAAAGAGATGGCTACACCTTC
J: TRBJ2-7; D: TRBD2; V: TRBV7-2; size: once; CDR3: CASSLGGLAGDEQYF; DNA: TGTGCCAGCAGCTTAGGGGGACTAGCGGGGGACGAGCAGTACTTC
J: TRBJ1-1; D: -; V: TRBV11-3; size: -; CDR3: CASSLKVPNRVNTEAFF; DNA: TGTGCCAGCAGCTTAAAGGTGCCGAATCGGGTGAACACTGAAGCTTTCTTT
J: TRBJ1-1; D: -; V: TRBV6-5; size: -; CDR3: CASRRQQNTEAFF; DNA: TGTGCCAGCAGGAGACAACAGAACACTGAAGCTTTCTTT
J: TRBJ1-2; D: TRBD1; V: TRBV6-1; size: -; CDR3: CASRRGDRVDYGYTF; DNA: TGTGCCAGCAGGAGGGGGGACAGGGTCGACTATGGCTACACCTTC
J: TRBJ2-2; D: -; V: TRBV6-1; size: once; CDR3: CASRKNGGTGELFF; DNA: TGTGCCAGCAGGAAAAACGGCGGGACCGGGGAGCTGTTTTTT
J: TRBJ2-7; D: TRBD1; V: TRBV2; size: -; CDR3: CASSYGQGLYEQYF; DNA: TGTGCCAGCAGTTACGGACAGGGACTCTACGAGCAGTACTTC
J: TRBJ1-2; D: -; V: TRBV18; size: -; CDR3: CASSPAGGPNYGYTF; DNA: TGTGCCAGCTCCCCGGCGGGGGGACCTAACTATGGCTACACCTTC
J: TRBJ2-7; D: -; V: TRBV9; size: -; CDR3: CASSLRDLAYEQYF; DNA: TGTGCCAGCAGCCTAAGAGATCTAGCCTACGAGCAGTACTTC
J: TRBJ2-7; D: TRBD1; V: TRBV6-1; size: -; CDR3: CASSEAGTGGYHEQYF; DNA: TGTGCCAGCAGTGAAGCAGGGACAGGGGGTTACCACGAGCAGTACTTC
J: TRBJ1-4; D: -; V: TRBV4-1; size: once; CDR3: CASSQDPMEKLFF; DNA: TGCGCCAGCAGCCAAGACCCAATGGAAAAACTGTTTTTT
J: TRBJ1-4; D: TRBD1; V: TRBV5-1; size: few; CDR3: CASSLGSSFRGNEKLFF; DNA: TGCGCCAGCAGCTTGGGGTCGAGTTTCAGGGGGAATGAAAAACTGTTTTTT
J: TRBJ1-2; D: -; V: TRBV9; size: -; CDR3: CASSASVGQLRGYTF; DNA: TGTGCCAGCAGCGCCTCGGTCGGACAGTTGAGAGGCTACACCTTC
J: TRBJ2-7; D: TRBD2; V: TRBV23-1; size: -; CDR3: CASSQSGGLWGWYEQYF; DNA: TGCGCCAGCAGTCAGTCGGGGGGGTTATGGGGCTGGTACGAGCAGTACTTC
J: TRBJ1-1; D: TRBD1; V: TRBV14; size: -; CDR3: CASSQVSRAGQGLTEAFF; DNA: TGTGCCAGCAGCCAAGTTTCCAGAGCCGGACAGGGATTAACTGAAGCTTTCTTT
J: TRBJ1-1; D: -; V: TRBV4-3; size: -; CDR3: CASSLKMNTEAFF; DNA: TGCGCCAGCAGCCTAAAAATGAACACTGAAGCTTTCTTT
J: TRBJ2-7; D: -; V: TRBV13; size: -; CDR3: CASSLAQGSAYEQYF; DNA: TGTGCCAGCAGCTTGGCGCAGGGGTCAGCCTACGAGCAGTACTTC
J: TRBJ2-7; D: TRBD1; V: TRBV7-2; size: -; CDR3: CASSPTTGGYEQYF; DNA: TGTGCCAGCAGCCCCACGACAGGGGGCTACGAGCAGTACTTC
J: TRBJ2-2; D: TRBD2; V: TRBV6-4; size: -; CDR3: CATRRAGTTNTGELFF; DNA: TGTGCCACCCGGAGGGCCGGGACTACGAACACCGGGGAGCTGTTTTTT
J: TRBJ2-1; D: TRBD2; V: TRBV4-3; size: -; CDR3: CASSQGLAGEYNEQFF; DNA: TGCGCCAGCAGCCAAGGACTAGCGGGGGAGTACAATGAGCAGTTCTTC
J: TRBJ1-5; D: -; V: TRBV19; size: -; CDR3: CASSPQGGISNQPQHF; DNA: TGTGCCAGTAGTCCCCAGGGCGGGATCAGCAATCAGCCCCAGCATTTT
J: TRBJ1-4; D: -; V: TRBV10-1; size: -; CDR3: CASREPGDKSSAEKLFF; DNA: TGCGCCAGCAGGGAACCGGGAGATAAGTCTTCCGCGGAAAAACTGTTTTTT
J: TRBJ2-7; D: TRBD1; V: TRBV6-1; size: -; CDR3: CASSERPRGWLDEQYF; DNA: TGTGCCAGCAGTGAGAGACCCAGGGGGTGGCTGGACGAGCAGTACTTC
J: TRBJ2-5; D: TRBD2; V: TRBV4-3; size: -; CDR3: CASSQDRTSGETQYF; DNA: TGCGCCAGCAGCCAAGATAGGACTAGCGGGGAGACCCAGTACTTC
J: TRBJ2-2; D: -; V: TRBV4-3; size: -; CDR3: CASSQWTWRFTGELFF; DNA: TGCGCCAGCAGCCAATGGACATGGAGATTCACCGGGGAGCTGTTTTTT
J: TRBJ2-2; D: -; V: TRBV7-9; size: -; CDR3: CASSFRGIANTGELFF; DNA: TGTGCCAGCAGCTTCCGCGGTATCGCGAACACCGGGGAGCTGTTTTTT
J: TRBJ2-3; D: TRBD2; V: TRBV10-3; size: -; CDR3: CASHASGFADTQYF; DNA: TGTGCCAGTCACGCTAGCGGGTTTGCAGATACGCAGTATTTT
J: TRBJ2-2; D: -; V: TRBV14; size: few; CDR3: CASSHAGTRLGGELFF; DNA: TGTGCCAGCAGCCACGCAGGAACCCGGTTGGGCGGGGAGCTGTTTTTT
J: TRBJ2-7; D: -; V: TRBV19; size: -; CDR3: CASSIFAGGQYEQYF; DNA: TGTGCCAGTAGTATTTTCGCCGGAGGGCAATACGAGCAGTACTTC
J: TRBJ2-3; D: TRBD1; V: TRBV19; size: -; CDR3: CASSPNRDRGLTVGQYF; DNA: TGTGCCAGTAGTCCTAATCGGGACAGGGGCCTCACAGTGGGGCAGTATTTT
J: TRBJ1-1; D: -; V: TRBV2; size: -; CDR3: CASSEYRPLAEAFF; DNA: TGTGCCAGCAGTGAATACAGGCCTCTGGCTGAAGCTTTCTTT
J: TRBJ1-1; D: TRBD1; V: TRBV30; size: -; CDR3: CAWTSRQGAFF; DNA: TGTGCCTGGACCTCTAGACAGGGAGCTTTCTTT
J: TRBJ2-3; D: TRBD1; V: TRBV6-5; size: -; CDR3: CASRGAGTGSDTQYF; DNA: TGTGCCAGCAGGGGGGCCGGGACAGGGTCCGATACGCAGTATTTT
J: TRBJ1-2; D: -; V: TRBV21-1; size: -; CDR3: CASSMKSPLRNFPPGADYGYTF; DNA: TGTGCCAGCAGCATGAAAAGCCCTCTCCGTAATTTCCCGCCTGGGGCAGACTATGGCTACACCTTC
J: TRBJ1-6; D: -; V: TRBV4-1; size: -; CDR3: CASSQEFPGAMGGSPLHF; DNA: TGCGCCAGCAGCCAAGAGTTTCCAGGGGCAATGGGCGGTTCACCCCTCCACTTT
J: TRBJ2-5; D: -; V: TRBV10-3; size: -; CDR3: CATRVQETQYF; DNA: TGTGCCACGCGGGTCCAAGAGACCCAGTACTTC
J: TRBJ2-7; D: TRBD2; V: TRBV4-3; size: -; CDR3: CASSHLTSGGYEQYF; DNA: TGCGCCAGCAGCCACTTGACTAGCGGGGGCTACGAGCAGTACTTC
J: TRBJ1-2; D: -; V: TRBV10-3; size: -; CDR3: CAISGGLYGYTF; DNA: TGTGCCATCAGTGGGGGGCTCTATGGCTACACCTTC
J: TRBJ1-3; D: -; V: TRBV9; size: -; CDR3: CASSARQALDSGNTIYF; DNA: TGTGCCAGCAGCGCCAGACAGGCCCTTGACTCTGGAAACACCATATATTTT
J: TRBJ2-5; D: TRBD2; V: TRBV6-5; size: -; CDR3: CASSYSAGGLETQYF; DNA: TGTGCCAGCAGTTACTCAGCGGGGGGGCTAGAGACCCAGTACTTC
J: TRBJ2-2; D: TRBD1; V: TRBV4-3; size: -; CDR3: CASSHAGGNTGELFF; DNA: TGCGCCAGCAGCCATGCAGGGGGGAACACCGGGGAGCTGTTTTTT
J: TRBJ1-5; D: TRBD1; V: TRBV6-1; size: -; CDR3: CASSTTGSNQPQHF; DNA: TGTGCCAGCAGTACGACAGGGAGCAATCAGCCCCAGCATTTT
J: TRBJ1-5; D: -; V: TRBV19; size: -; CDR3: CASAGGREPQHF; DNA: TGTGCCAGTGCAGGAGGTCGGGAGCCCCAGCATTTT
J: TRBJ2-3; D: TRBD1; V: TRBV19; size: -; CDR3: CASTTGTGYTDTQYF; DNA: TGTGCCAGTACCACCGGGACAGGGTACACAGATACGCAGTATTTT
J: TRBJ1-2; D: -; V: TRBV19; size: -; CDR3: CASSRAQLNYGYTF; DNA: TGTGCCAGTAGTAGGGCACAGTTGAACTATGGCTACACCTTC
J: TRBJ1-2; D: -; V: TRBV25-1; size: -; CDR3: CASKDRRQAGYTF; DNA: TGTGCCAGCAAAGACAGACGACAAGCGGGCTACACCTTC
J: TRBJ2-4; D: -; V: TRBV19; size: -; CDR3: CASSMYTTKNIQYF; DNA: TGTGCCAGTAGTATGTACACAACCAAAAACATTCAGTACTTC